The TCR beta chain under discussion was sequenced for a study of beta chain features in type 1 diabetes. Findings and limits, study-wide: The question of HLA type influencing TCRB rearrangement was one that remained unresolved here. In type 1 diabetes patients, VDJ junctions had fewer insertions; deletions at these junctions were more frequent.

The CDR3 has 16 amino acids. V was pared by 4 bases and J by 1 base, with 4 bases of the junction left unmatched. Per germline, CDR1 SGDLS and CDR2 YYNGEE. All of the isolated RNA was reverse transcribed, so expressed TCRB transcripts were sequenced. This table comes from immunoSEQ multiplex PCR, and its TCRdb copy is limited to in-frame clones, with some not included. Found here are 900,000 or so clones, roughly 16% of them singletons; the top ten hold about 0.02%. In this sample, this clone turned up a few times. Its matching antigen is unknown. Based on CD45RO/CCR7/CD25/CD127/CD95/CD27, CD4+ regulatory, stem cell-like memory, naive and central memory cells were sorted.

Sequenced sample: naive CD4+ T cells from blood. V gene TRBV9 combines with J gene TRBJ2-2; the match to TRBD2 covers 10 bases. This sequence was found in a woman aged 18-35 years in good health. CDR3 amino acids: CASSIASGRNTGELFF. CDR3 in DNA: TGTGCCAGCAGCATTGCTAGCGGGAGGAACACCGGGGAGCTGTTTTTT.